This T cell receptor (beta chain) was profiled in a study of shared clonotypes between healthy human individuals. Overall study findings and caveats: Non-shared clonotypes had lower generation probabilities than clonotypes shared by all four sorted-subset donors.

CDR1 SGHDT and CDR2 YYEEEE come from the germline V gene. The CDR3 extends over 15 amino acids. The V and J ends lost 1 base and 5 bases respectively, with 15 bases between them. TCRdb's copy holds only in-frame clones and misses some; the assay was immunoSEQ multiplex PCR. The sample consists of some 2,000,000 clones, 95% of them appearing once. To note about this clone: Its antigen is as yet unknown.

The clonotype comes from a man younger than 35 in good health. V is TRBV5-6 and J is TRBJ1-2; D is unclear. Source material: naive CD4+ T cells sorted from blood. Subset denoted: CD45RA+ positively selected. CDR3 nucleotides: TGTGCCAGCAGCTTGTTCGAGAGAACAAGATATGGCTACACCTTC. Protein sequence: CASSLFERTRYGYTF.